This T cell receptor beta chain was identified in a study of blood T cell repertoires in COVID-19. Repertoires were generated with immunoSEQ multiplex PCR, while TCRdb's copy carries only in-frame clones and drops some. The table lists over 250,000 clones, about 90% of them singletons, with 1.9% in the top ten. The germline V gene encodes CDR1 ENHRY and CDR2 SYGVKD. V dropped 7 bases and J dropped 3; count of bases not matched to a gene: 4. The CDR3 totals 15 residues. Sequenced: PBMCs or T cells enriched from blood (not recorded which). The chain has TRBV10-3 and TRBJ2-2, with TRBD1 identical over 11 bases. The clonotype was recovered from a woman in her fifties or sixties who had recovered from COVID-19. In DNA, the CDR3 is TGTGCCATCAAACCGGGACAGGGGGACACCGGGGAGCTGTTTTTT. It codes for CAIKPGQGDTGELFF.